Sequencing of this TCR beta chain was carried out in a study of molecular identifiers for immune sequencing clone quantification. Findings of the study overall: The sizes of highly expanded clones could be underestimated when identical TCR molecules share a barcode. Reports indicate spiked Jurkat TCR RNA from one cell could be found among about a million naive cells.

This clonotype was observed at least ten times. Its antigen is currently unknown. The germline CDR1 and CDR2 sequences are SEHNR and FQNEAQ (reference sequence). After removal of 3 bases from V and 3 bases from J, the junction contained 4 bases not matched to a gene. The CDR3 loop spans 14 amino acids. The use of previously described methods and listed TCR primers produced the bulk TCR libraries. TCRdb passed the PCR reads through MiXCR, listing each CDR3 protein once. The sample carries over 600,000 distinct CDR3 sequences, approximately 20% recorded once. Libraries used roughly 18,000 to 1,100,000 sorted naive CD8 T cells and 10%, 30% or 50% RNA input.

This sequence joins TRBV7-9 and TRBJ2-5; 7 nucleotides match TRBD1. This clonotype originated in a human donor in good health. Some libraries in this study had Jurkat cell RNA spiked in. What was sequenced was naive CD8+ T cells from blood, with Jurkat cell RNA spiked in. As for subset: FACS-sorted CD8+CD4-CCR7+CD45RA+ naive T cells. CDR3 sequence: CASSFPGQKETQYF. The DNA for the CDR3 is TGTGCCAGCAGCTTTCCGGGACAGAAAGAGACCCAGTACTTC.